The rows below give T cell receptor beta chains drawn from one sample of a study of PD-1 blockade in classical Hodgkin lymphoma. Clones were sequenced by immunoSEQ multiplex PCR, and TCRdb holds only the in-frame ones, with some missing. The table shows approximately 100,000 clones, with 80% to 90% occurring only once. The input for sequencing was peripheral blood mononuclear cells (PBMCs), taken before the second cycle of nivolumab. These receptors were collected from a human donor with classical Hodgkin lymphoma. CDR3s include the opening cysteine and the closing phenylalanine or tryptophan. The D gene is left open where the match is weak.

v_call	j_call	d_call	cdr3_nt	cdr3_aa
TRBV28	TRBJ2-2	NA	TGTGCCAGCAGTTCGATCCTCCTGGAAGCGGGGAACACCGGGGAGCTGTTTTTT	CASSSILLEAGNTGELFF
TRBV5-4	TRBJ2-7	NA	TGTGCCAGCACCCTGGGGGGCTCCTACGAGCAGTACTTC	CASTLGGSYEQYF
TRBV9	TRBJ1-1	NA	TGTGCCAGCAGCCTGCGGGACGGATACACTGAAGCTTTCTTT	CASSLRDGYTEAFF
TRBV5-8	TRBJ2-1	TRBD1	TGTGCCAGCAGCTTGGTTCTAAGGGAGACAGGGGACAATGAGCAGTTCTTC	CASSLVLRETGDNEQFF
TRBV5-1	TRBJ2-7	NA	TGCGCCAGCAGCTTCCGACAGGCGGTACCCTACGAGCAGTACTTC	CASSFRQAVPYEQYF
TRBV13	TRBJ2-1	NA	TGTGCCAGCAGCCCCTCTCCCACACAGGGACACTACAATGAGCAGTTCTTC	CASSPSPTQGHYNEQFF
TRBV2	TRBJ1-6	NA	TGTGCCAGCAAAACCTTCGGGTTAGCCGATAATTCACCCCTCCACTTT	CASKTFGLADNSPLHF
TRBV27	TRBJ2-3	TRBD2	TGTGCCAGCAGGGATACTAGCGGGGGAAAATACACAGATACGCAGTATTTT	CASRDTSGGKYTDTQYF
TRBV6-4	TRBJ1-4	TRBD1	TGTGCCAGCAGTGGCGAAGGACAGGGGACTAATGAAAAACTGTTTTTT	CASSGEGQGTNEKLFF
TRBV7-9	TRBJ2-7	TRBD1	TGTGCCAGCAGCACACGAGGACAGGGGGCCAACGAGCAGTACTTC	CASSTRGQGANEQYF
TRBV18	TRBJ1-1	NA	TGTGCCAGCTCAGGACAGACAACAAACACTGAAGCTTTCTTT	CASSGQTTNTEAFF
TRBV7-9	TRBJ1-1	NA	TGTGCCAGCAGCTTAGATGGCGCCGGTGGACGCCGGCGGGCTTTCTTT	CASSLDGAGGRRRAFF